Reported below is one T cell receptor beta chain. The target antigen is unknown. The length of the CDR3 is 14 residues. V shed 4 bases and J shed 2 bases, with 6 bases lying between them. This sample is drawn from a study of T-cell reconstitution after alpha-beta-depleted transplantation in children. Study outcomes and limitations: After transplant, high TCRbeta diversity at day 60 in some patients arose from surviving recipient T cells and thymic progenitors.

The authors prepared the TCRbeta library with unique molecular identifiers. TCRdb independently ran MiXCR on the PCR reads; one entry per CDR3 protein. This repertoire shows 580,000 or so distinct CDR3 sequences, around 23% found once; its top ten account for roughly 13%. The rearrangement uses TRBV12-3 or TRBV12-4 and TRBJ2-6; no firm D call. This specimen was PBMCs, mostly from graft donor cells, taken 360 days after TCRalphabeta/CD19-depleted stem cell transplant. This TCR came from a boy under two years old who had a stem cell transplant for acute myeloid leukemia, so the T cells may come from the graft donor. The CDR3 loop reads CASSSLPGANVLTF. The DNA of the CDR3 is TGTGCCAGCAGTTCCCTCCCTGGGGCCAACGTCCTGACTTTC.